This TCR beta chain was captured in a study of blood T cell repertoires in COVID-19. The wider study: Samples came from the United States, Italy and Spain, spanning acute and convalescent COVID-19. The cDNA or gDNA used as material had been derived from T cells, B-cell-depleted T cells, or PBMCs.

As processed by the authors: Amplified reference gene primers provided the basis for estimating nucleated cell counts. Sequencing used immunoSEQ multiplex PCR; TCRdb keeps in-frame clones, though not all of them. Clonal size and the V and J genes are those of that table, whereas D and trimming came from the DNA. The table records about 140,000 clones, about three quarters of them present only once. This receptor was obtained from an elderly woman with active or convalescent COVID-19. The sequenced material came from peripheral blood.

CDR3 loop: CASSQTFTEAFF. The CDR3 region has the DNA TGTGCCAGCAGCCAAACATTCACTGAAGCTTTCTTT. V usage is TRBV3-1 (or the pseudogene TRBV3-2) and J usage is TRBJ1-1; no firm D call. Germline CDR1 is LGHDT and CDR2 is YNNKEL (reference sequence). The CDR3 extends over 12 amino acids. Trimming removed 2 bases from V and 4 bases from J, with 5 bases in between.